The 30 T cell receptor beta chains listed next were all sequenced from one sample in a study of blood T cells in healthy people across ages. A second 7 to 11 cycle PCR used barcoded and J-beta primers. From the 5' RACE reads, TCRdb called clonotypes with MiXCR, one entry per CDR3 protein. The table has over 1,500,000 distinct CDR3 sequences, 39% seen once; the top ten hold about 21%. The source material was blood. These receptors all stem from a human donor in good health.

The chain combines TRBV7-9 with TRBJ2-1; D unresolved. Germline loops: CDR1 SEHNR, CDR2 FQNEAQ (reference sequence). The CDR3 loop spans 16 amino acids. V was cut by 4 bases and J by 1 base, with 14 bases left in between. The CDR3 DNA follows: TGTGCCAGCAGCTCCACTTGGACCGGTTCCTACAATGAGCAGTTCTTC. Amino acid sequence: CASSSTWTGSYNEQFF.

V is TRBV7-2 and J is TRBJ2-7; 8 bases match TRBD1. This CDR3 comprises 15 residues. The trim removed 5 bases at V and 3 bases at J, leaving 9 bases unmatched. Germline V CDR1 and CDR2: SGHTA, FQGNSA. CDR3 DNA sequence: TGTGCCAGCAGCCCCGGACAGGGTGCCTACTACGAGCAGTACTTC. Its protein product is CASSPGQGAYYEQYF.

A few counts support this clonotype. The chain couples TRBV9 to TRBJ2-7, with no clear D. The CDR3 covers 15 residues. Germline CDR1 SGDLS, CDR2 YYNGEE. V gave up 0 bases and J gave up 3 bases, with 13 bases separating them. CDR3 amino acids: CASSVEGSRIYEQYF. DNA for the CDR3: TGTGCCAGCAGCGTAGAGGGCAGCCGCATCTACGAGCAGTACTTC.

The chain links TRBV5-1 to TRBJ2-3; 7 nucleotides match TRBD2. The length of the CDR3 is 15 residues. The germline gives CDR1 SGHRS, CDR2 YFSETQ. Trimming cost V 8 bases and J 1 base; bases outside gene matches: 10. CDR3 residues: CASCPRAGRTDTQYF. The CDR3 region has the DNA TGCGCCAGTTGTCCGAGAGCGGGGCGCACAGATACGCAGTATTTT. The full variable domain, its missing parts supplied by reference TRBV5-1 and TRBJ2-3, is KAGVTQTPRYLIKTRGQQVTLSCSPISGHRSVSWYQQTPGQGLQFLFEYFSETQRNKGNFPGRFSGRQFSNSRSEMNVSTLELGDSALYLCASCPRAGRTDTQYFGPGTRLTVL.

V usage is TRBV29-1 and J usage is TRBJ1-2; TRBD1 aligns across 7 bases. Trimming removed 6 bases from V and 8 bases from J; junction bases left unmatched: 6. CDR3 length equals 11 residues. Looked up from germline, CDR1 is SQVTM and CDR2 is ANQGSEA. CDR3 sequence (DNA): TGCAGCGTGGGGGACAGTGAGGGCTACACCTTC. Protein: CSVGDSEGYTF.

V usage is TRBV24-1 and J usage is TRBJ2-1; 10 bases line up with TRBD1. The CDR3 contains 14 residues. Trimming took 7 bases from V and 8 from J; bases not matched to a gene: 7. Germline V CDR1 and CDR2: KGHDR, SFDVKD. This CDR3 reads CATSNPGQGYEQFF. The CDR3 DNA follows: TGTGCCACCAGCAACCCGGGACAGGGGTATGAGCAGTTCTTC.

This chain uses TRBV7-6 with TRBJ1-5; D not resolved. Looked up from germline, CDR1 is SGHVS and CDR2 is FNYEAQ. V was trimmed by 1 base and J by 7 bases, leaving 8 bases between them. CDR3 size: 13 residues. The CDR3 loop reads CASSLGAQQPQHF. Here the CDR3 DNA reads TGTGCCAGCAGCTTAGGAGCCCAGCAGCCCCAGCATTTT.

The rearrangement joins TRBV7-2 to TRBJ2-5; TRBD2 matches at 15 bases. CDR1 is SGHTA and CDR2 is FQGNSA in the germline V gene. This CDR3 has 17 amino acids. Germline trimming cut 5 bases from V and 5 bases from J; bases unmatched to any gene: 9. CDR3 sequence reads: CASSPRGLAGGGETQYF. CDR3 nucleotides: TGTGCCAGCAGCCCCCGGGGACTAGCGGGGGGTGGGGAGACCCAGTACTTC.

This clonotype was counted only a few times. The CDR3 spells CASSSSGTGGGEQFF. The CDR3 DNA reads as TGTGCCAGCAGCTCATCCGGGACTGGCGGGGGCGAGCAGTTCTTC. The chain is built from TRBV7-2 and TRBJ2-1; D possibly corresponds to TRBD2 (7 bases). The CDR3 loop spans 15 amino acids. The germline V and J ends were trimmed by 4 bases and 10 bases, with 20 bases remaining between them. Per the germline V gene, CDR1 is SGHTA and CDR2 is FQGNSA.

The chain combines TRBV11-1 with TRBJ2-1, with D maybe TRBD1 (6 bases). The germline V gene encodes CDR1 SGHAT and CDR2 FQDESV (reference sequence). V was cut by 8 bases and J by 9 bases, with 23 bases left in between. The CDR3 totals 15 residues. CDR3 sequence: CASSWDRQGLGEQFF. The DNA for the CDR3 is TGTGCCAGCTCCTGGGACCGGCAGGGGTTAGGTGAGCAGTTCTTC.

V gene TRBV4-3 combines with J gene TRBJ2-7, with D possibly TRBD2 on 5 matching bases. V lost 0 bases and J 0 bases, leaving 9 bases between the germline ends. The CDR3 length is 15 residues. From germline, CDR1 is LGHNA and CDR2 YSLEER. DNA of the CDR3: TGCGCCAGCAGCCAAGAAGAGGGATACTCCTACGAGCAGTACTTC. Amino acid sequence: CASSQEEGYSYEQYF.

Only one count was recorded for this clonotype. A junction boundary mismatches the germline segment, possibly from a read error. The rearrangement links TRBV7-8 to TRBJ2-3; TRBD2 is a possible D gene (5 bases). Germline V gene sequence: CDR1 SGHVS, CDR2 FQNEAQ. The CDR3 has 15 amino acids. Here the CDR3 DNA reads TGTGCCAGCAGCGGAGGTGGTGGGCATACAGATATGCAGTATTTT. It specifies CASSGGGGHTDMQYF. The variable domain in full, with the rest retrieved from reference TRBV7-8 and TRBJ2-3, is GAGVSQSPRYKVAKRGQDVALRCDPISGHVSLFWYQQALGQGPEFLTYFQNEAQLDKSGLPSDRFFAERPEGSVSTLKIQRTQQEDSAVYLCASSGGGGHTDMQYFGPGTRLTVL.

The CDR3 protein is CASSSAAEQPQHF. The CDR3 nucleotides are TGTGCCAGCAGCTCCGCGGCGGAACAGCCCCAGCATTTT. V is TRBV2 and J is TRBJ1-5; no definite D call. V lost 6 bases and J 7 bases, leaving 13 bases between the germline ends. CDR1 SNHLY and CDR2 FYNNEI come from the germline V gene. This CDR3 is built from 13 residues.

This clonotype was seen many times. The chain has TRBV9 and TRBJ2-7; D is unresolved. The germline V and J ends were trimmed by 3 bases and 0 bases, with 10 bases remaining between them. Per the germline V gene, CDR1 is SGDLS and CDR2 is YYNGEE. CDR3 length: 14 amino acids. The CDR3 nucleotides are TGTGCCAGCAGCGCCGACTGGATCTCCTACGAGCAGTACTTC. It yields the protein CASSADWISYEQYF.

The chain couples TRBV9 to TRBJ2-1; no clear D gene. The CDR3 has 18 amino acids. Germline-derived CDR1 and CDR2 are SGDLS and YYNGEE. V was cut by 0 bases and J by 6 bases, with 22 bases left in between. The CDR3 region is CASSVDKGEIYSGNEQFF. Here the CDR3 DNA reads TGTGCCAGCAGCGTAGATAAGGGTGAAATTTATTCTGGCAATGAGCAGTTCTTC. The full variable domain, with the rest looked up from reference TRBV9 and TRBJ2-1, is DSGVTQTPKHLITATGQRVTLRCSPRSGDLSVYWYQQSLDQGLQFLIQYYNGEERAKGNILERFSAQQFPDLHSELNLSSLELGDSALYFCASSVDKGEIYSGNEQFFGPGTRLTVL.

This chain links TRBV7-2 with TRBJ2-6; 7 nucleotides agree with TRBD1. Losses at the gene ends were 2 bases for V and 0 bases for J; bases not matched to a gene: 7. The CDR3 is 18 residues long. The germline gives CDR1 SGHTA, CDR2 FQGNSA. The CDR3 nucleotides are TGTGCCAGCAGCTTAACTTCGGGACAGCTCTCTGGGGCCAACGTCCTGACTTTC. This translates into CASSLTSGQLSGANVLTF.

As concerns this clonotype: Sequence at one end of the junction differs from germline and may be a read error. This chain uses TRBV7-6 with TRBJ1-5, with D unresolved. The CDR3 spans 16 residues. CDR1 and CDR2 from the germline V gene are SGHVS and FNYEAQ. The CDR3 loop is CASSLGVEDANQPQHF. The DNA of the CDR3 is TGTGCCAGCAGCTTAGGAGTAGAGGATGCCAATCAACCCCAGCATTTT.

The chain couples TRBV6-5 to TRBJ2-5; the D gene is possibly TRBD2 (5 bases). Germline CDR1 reads MNHEY; CDR2 reads SVGAGI. V was pared by 0 bases and J by 3 bases, with 14 bases between. The CDR3 has 16 residues. The CDR3 sequence is CASSYSALMGEETQYF. The CDR3 region has the DNA TGTGCCAGCAGTTACTCAGCGTTGATGGGAGAAGAGACCCAGTACTTC.

This sequence joins TRBV5-1 and TRBJ1-1, with D hard to call. CDR1 and CDR2 (germline): SGHRS, YFSETQ. This CDR3 spans 16 amino acids. Trimming left V 4 bases short and J 0 bases short, with 16 bases between. The CDR3 sequence is CASSRGVTAVNTEAFF. The CDR3 coding sequence is TGCGCCAGCAGCCGTGGCGTTACAGCCGTGAACACTGAAGCTTTCTTT. Full variable domain (missing parts from reference TRBV5-1 and TRBJ1-1): KAGVTQTPRYLIKTRGQQVTLSCSPISGHRSVSWYQQTPGQGLQFLFEYFSETQRNKGNFPGRFSGRQFSNSRSEMNVSTLELGDSALYLCASSRGVTAVNTEAFFGQGTRLTVV.

This clonotype has a handful of counts. A much larger clone lies one base from this, so it may be a read error. V gene TRBV20-1 combines with J gene TRBJ2-7; 7 bases agree with TRBD1. With the DNA end fitting TRBJ2-5 better, the J assignment may be wrong. Germline V CDR1 and CDR2: DFQATT, SNEGSKA (reference sequence). The CDR3 consists of 11 residues. The CDR3 DNA follows: TGCGGTGCTCTGGACAGGGAGACCCAGTACTTC. Amino acid sequence: CGALDRETQYF.

This sequence joins TRBV6-6 and TRBJ2-7; 7 bases match TRBD1. Germline CDR1 MNHNY, CDR2 SVGAGI (reference sequence). The CDR3 has 16 residues. The junction had 9 bases not matched to a gene; V was cut back by 0 bases and J by 4 bases. The CDR3 DNA is TGTGCCAGCAGTTACTCGAGGCAGGGGGTCAGATACGAGCAGTACTTC. Residues: CASSYSRQGVRYEQYF.

This clonotype was seen a handful of times. The gene calls are TRBV5-6 and TRBJ1-1; D is ambiguous. Looked up from germline, CDR1 is SGHDT and CDR2 is YYEEEE. Trimming took 0 bases from V and 11 from J, leaving 14 bases between them. The CDR3 has 13 amino acids. The CDR3 protein is CASSLDRFGSAFF. For the CDR3, the DNA is TGTGCCAGCAGCTTGGACCGCTTCGGGTCGGCTTTCTTT. Full variable domain (outside the CDR3, taken from reference TRBV5-6 and TRBJ1-1): DAGVTQSPTHLIKTRGQQVTLRCSPKSGHDTVSWYQQALGQGPQFIFQYYEEEERQRGNFPDRFSGHQFPNYSSELNVNALLLGDSALYLCASSLDRFGSAFFGQGTRLTVV.

V gene TRBV27 combines with J gene TRBJ2-5; 10 bases align to TRBD1. The CDR3 is made up of 17 amino acids. The J segment lost 5 bases and the V segment lost 0 bases, leaving 9 bases of the junction unmatched. Germline CDR1 MNHEY, CDR2 SMNVEV (reference sequence). The CDR3 DNA follows: TGTGCCAGCAGTTTATCAGGGACAGGGGCCTTTGGTGAGACCCAGTACTTC. Protein sequence: CASSLSGTGAFGETQYF.

This clonotype was seen many times. V and J are TRBV10-3 and TRBJ2-3; 8 nucleotides line up with TRBD2. Germline CDR1 and CDR2: ENHRY and SYGVKD. This CDR3 contains 15 residues. V gave up 6 bases and J gave up 1 base; unmatched junction bases: 6. CDR3 in DNA: TGTGCCATCAGACCCGGGGGGGGCGGCACAGATACGCAGTATTTT. This codes for CAIRPGGGGTDTQYF.

This chain links TRBV15 with TRBJ2-1, with 8 nucleotides matching TRBD1. The CDR3 sequence is 17 residues long. V was clipped by 3 bases and J by 1 base; unmatched bases: 8. Germline CDR1 reads LNHNV; CDR2 reads YYDKDF (reference sequence). CDR3 sequence: CATSSMTGAGSYNEQFF. In DNA form, the CDR3 reads TGTGCCACCAGCAGCATGACAGGGGCAGGATCCTACAATGAGCAGTTCTTC.

The chain links TRBV6-2 or TRBV6-3 to TRBJ2-1, with 7 bases identical to TRBD1. J gave up 8 bases and V 5 bases, and 12 bases lay outside the gene matches. The germline V gene has CDR1 MNHEY and CDR2 SVGEGT. The CDR3 has 15 amino acids. The CDR3 loop is CASSPISDRVYEQFF. CDR3 DNA sequence: TGTGCCAGCAGTCCGATCAGTGACAGGGTATATGAGCAGTTCTTC.

This clonotype was detected once. At one end the junction does not follow the germline gene, possibly because of a read error. The chain is built from TRBV6-8 and TRBJ1-2, with TRBD1 identical over 9 bases. Germline V CDR1 and CDR2: MNHGY, SAAAGT. CDR3 length: 16 residues. CDR3 residues: CTSLESEDRGDYGYTF. In DNA, the CDR3 is TGTACCAGCCTCGAATCCGAGGACAGGGGAGACTATGGCTACACCTTC.

V gene TRBV7-9 combines with J gene TRBJ1-1; a possible D gene is TRBD1 (6 bases). This CDR3 is built from 13 residues. Germline lookup yields CDR1 SEHNR and CDR2 FQNEAQ (reference sequence). V gave up 3 bases and J gave up 11 bases, with 16 bases separating them. In DNA form, the CDR3 reads TGTGCCAGCAGCTTGAGGGACACTTCTGGGGCTTTCTTT. Translated, it gives CASSLRDTSGAFF.

DNA of the CDR3: TGTGCCAGTACTACGACAGGAGACGACACCGCCTATGGCTACACCTTC. This encodes CASTTTGDDTAYGYTF. The chain carries TRBV19 and TRBJ1-2, with TRBD1 as a possible D gene (6 bases). The V end was cut by 7 bases, the J end by 4 bases, with 22 bases between. The CDR3 extends over 16 amino acids. Per the germline V gene, CDR1 is LNHDA and CDR2 is SQIVND (reference sequence).

The V gene is TRBV28, the J gene TRBJ1-1; D is perhaps TRBD1 (6 bases). The CDR3 contains 15 residues. Germline loops: CDR1 MDHEN, CDR2 SYDVKM. The germline V and J ends were trimmed by 6 bases and 0 bases, with 14 bases remaining between them. CDR3 in DNA: TGTGCCAGCAGAGGGCAGGGGTCGGTGAACACTGAAGCTTTCTTT. This encodes CASRGQGSVNTEAFF.